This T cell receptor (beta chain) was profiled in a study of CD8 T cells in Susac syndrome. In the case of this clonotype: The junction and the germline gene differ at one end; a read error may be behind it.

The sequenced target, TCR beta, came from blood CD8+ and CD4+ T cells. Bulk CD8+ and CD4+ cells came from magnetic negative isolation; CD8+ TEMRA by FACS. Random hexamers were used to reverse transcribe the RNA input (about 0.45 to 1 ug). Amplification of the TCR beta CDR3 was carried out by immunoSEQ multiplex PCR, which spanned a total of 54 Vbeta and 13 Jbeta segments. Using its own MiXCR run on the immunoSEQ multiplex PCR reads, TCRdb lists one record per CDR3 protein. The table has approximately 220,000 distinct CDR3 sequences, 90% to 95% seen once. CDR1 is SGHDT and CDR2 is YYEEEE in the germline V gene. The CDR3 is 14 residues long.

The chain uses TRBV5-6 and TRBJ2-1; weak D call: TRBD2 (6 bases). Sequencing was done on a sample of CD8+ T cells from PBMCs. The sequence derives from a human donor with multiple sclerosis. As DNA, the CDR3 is TGTGCCAGCAGCTTGGCCGGCAAGGGACTCTCGAATCTCTTC. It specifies CASSLAGKGLSNLF.